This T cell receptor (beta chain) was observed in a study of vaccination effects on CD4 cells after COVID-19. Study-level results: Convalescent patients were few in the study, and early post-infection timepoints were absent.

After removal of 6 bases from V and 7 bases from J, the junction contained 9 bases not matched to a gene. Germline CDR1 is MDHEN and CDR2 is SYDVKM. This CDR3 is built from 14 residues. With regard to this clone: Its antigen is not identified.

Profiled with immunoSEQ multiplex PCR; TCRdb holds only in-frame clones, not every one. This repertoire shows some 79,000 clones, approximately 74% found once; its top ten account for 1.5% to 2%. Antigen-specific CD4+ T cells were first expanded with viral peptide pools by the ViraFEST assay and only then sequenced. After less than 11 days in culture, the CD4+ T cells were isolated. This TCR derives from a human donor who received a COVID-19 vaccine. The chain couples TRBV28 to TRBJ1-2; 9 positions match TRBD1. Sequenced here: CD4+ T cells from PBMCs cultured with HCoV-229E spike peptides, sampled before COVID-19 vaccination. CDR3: CASRQEQGATGYTF. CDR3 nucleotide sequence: TGTGCCAGCAGGCAAGAACAGGGGGCCACTGGCTACACCTTC.